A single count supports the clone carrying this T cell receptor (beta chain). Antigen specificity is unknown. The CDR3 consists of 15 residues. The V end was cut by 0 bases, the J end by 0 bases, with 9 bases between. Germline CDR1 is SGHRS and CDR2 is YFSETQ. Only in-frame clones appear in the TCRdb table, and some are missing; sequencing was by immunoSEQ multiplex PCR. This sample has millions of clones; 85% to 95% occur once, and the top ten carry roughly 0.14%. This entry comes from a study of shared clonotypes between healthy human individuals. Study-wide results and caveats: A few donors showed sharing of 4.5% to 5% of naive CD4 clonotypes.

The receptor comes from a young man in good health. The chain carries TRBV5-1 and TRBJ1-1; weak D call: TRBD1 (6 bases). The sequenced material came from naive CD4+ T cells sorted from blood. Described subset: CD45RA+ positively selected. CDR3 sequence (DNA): TGCGCCAGCAGCTTGGGGACAGCGATGAACACTGAAGCTTTCTTT. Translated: CASSLGTAMNTEAFF. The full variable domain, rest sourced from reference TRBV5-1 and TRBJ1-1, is KAGVTQTPRYLIKTRGQQVTLSCSPISGHRSVSWYQQTPGQGLQFLFEYFSETQRNKGNFPGRFSGRQFSNSRSEMNVSTLELGDSALYLCASSLGTAMNTEAFFGQGTRLTVV.